This TCR beta chain is drawn from a study of cytomegalovirus exposure and HLA in healthy donors. The PCR contained 60 Vbeta and 13 Jbeta primers. The data were produced by immunoSEQ multiplex PCR, yet TCRdb's version contains in-frame clones alone and is incomplete. The table includes 160,000 or so clones, around 84% detected once. In germline, CDR1 is MNHNS, CDR2 SASEGT. This CDR3 is 13 amino acids long. V shed 5 bases and J shed 0 bases, with 2 bases lying between them. The chain uses TRBV6-1 and TRBJ2-6; D uncertain. The sequenced sample consisted of PBMCs. The origin of this receptor is a woman aged 18 to 35 in good health and CMV-seronegative. CDR3 sequence (DNA): TGTGCCAGCAGTTACTCTGGGGCCAACGTCCTGACTTTC. Its protein is CASSYSGANVLTF.